This entry is about one TCR beta chain. Primers for the PCR totalled 60 Vbeta and 13 Jbeta. Clones were sequenced by immunoSEQ multiplex PCR, and TCRdb holds only the in-frame ones, with some missing. Here the sample spans 20,000 to 30,000 clones, approximately 79% being singletons. Deletions cut 4 bases from V and 6 bases from J, with 18 bases between. Germline V gene sequence: CDR1 LNHDA, CDR2 SQIVND (reference sequence). The CDR3 sequence is 15 residues long. The entry originates in a study of cytomegalovirus exposure and HLA in healthy donors. Study overall: Early released data comprised about 84 million unique TCRs from HLA-typed donors.

The TCR originated in a male donor in good health and CMV-seronegative. Sequencing used PBMCs. The V call is TRBV19, the J call TRBJ1-1; maybe TRBD1 (5 bases). The CDR3 nucleotides read TGTGCCAGTAGTACAAACAGTTACGACAGCTCTGAAGCTTTCTTT. This sequence encodes CASSTNSYDSSEAFF.